Described below is a single T cell receptor beta chain sequence and its context. Its antigen is not known. In the authors' methods: ImmunoSEQ gave junction-only sequences without quality scores, so filtering differed. The repertoire was sequenced with immunoSEQ multiplex PCR; TCRdb's copy has only in-frame clones and lacks some. That table is the source of V, J and clone size, and D and trimming were worked out from the DNA. The table lists 2 million to 2.5 million clones, approximately 94% of them singletons. This entry comes from a study of shared clonotypes between healthy human individuals. Study results and caveats: Across a few donors, naive CD4 shared roughly 5.1%, naive CD8 under 4%, memory CD4 roughly 2.4%, memory CD8 0.4%.

The CDR3 sequence is 11 residues long. V lost 2 bases and J 7 bases, leaving 5 bases between the germline ends. The germline gives CDR1 MNHNY, CDR2 SVGAGI (reference sequence). The donors, all of them Caucasian adults, lived in Nashville, Tennessee. Splitting the CD4+ cells yielded a CD45RA+ naive subset and a CD45RA-negative memory subset. The chain has TRBV6-6 and TRBJ1-1; D remains ambiguous. Material: naive CD4+ T cells from PBMCs. Subset indicated: CD45RA+ positively selected. The origin of this receptor is a young man in good health. Some clones in this sample may be carry-over from other donors' samples. CDR3 sequence reads: CASSYTNEAFF. The CDR3, as DNA: TGTGCCAGCAGTTACACCAATGAAGCTTTCTTT.